This T cell receptor beta chain was documented in a study of blood T cell repertoires in COVID-19. Looking at the study overall: Acute and convalescent COVID-19 samples came from the United States, Italy and Spain. Nucleic acid was either cDNA or gDNA, and it came from T cells, B-cell-depleted T cells, or PBMCs.

The ends lost 5 bases at V and 3 bases at J; junction bases unmatched: 7. The CDR3 loop spans 15 amino acids. Germline V gene data show CDR1 as LGHNA and CDR2 as YNFKEQ. In the authors' methods: Researchers report that nucleated cell counts were estimated from reference gene primer amplification. TCRdb keeps only in-frame clones here, not all; method: immunoSEQ multiplex PCR. D and trimming come from the DNA, and the V and J calls and clone size come from that table. The sample consists of some 150,000 clones, about nine tenths of them appearing once. The chain recombines TRBV4-2 with TRBJ2-7; TRBD2 matches at 10 bases. The clonotype originates from a woman aged 60-75 years who had recovered from COVID-19. Material for sequencing was peripheral blood. CDR3 nucleotides: TGTGCCAGCAGCTTAGGGACTAGCGCTGTCTACGAGCAGTACTTC. This translates into CASSLGTSAVYEQYF.